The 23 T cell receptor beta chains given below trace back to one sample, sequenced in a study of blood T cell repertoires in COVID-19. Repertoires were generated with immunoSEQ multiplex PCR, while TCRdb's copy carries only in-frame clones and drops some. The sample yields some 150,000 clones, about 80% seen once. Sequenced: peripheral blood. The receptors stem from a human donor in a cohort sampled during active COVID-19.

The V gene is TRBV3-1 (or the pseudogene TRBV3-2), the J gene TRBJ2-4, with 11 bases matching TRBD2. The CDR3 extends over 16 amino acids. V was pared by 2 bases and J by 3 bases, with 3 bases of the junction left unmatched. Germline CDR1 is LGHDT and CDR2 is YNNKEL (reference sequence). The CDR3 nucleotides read TGTGCCAGCAGCCAACAGGGACTAGCGGACAAAAACATTCAGTACTTC. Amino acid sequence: CASSQQGLADKNIQYF.

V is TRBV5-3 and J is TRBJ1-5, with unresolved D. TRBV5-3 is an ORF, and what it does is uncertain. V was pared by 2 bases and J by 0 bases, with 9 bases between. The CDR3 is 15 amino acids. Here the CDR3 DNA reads TGTGCCAGAAGCTTTCCGGGAGGTAGCAATCAGCCCCAGCATTTT. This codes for CARSFPGGSNQPQHF.

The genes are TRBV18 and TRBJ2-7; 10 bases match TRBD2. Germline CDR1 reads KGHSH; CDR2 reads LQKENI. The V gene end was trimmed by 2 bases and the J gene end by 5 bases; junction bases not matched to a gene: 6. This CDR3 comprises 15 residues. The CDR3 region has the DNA TGTGCCAGCTCACCAGAGCTAGCGGGAGCAGACGAGCAGTACTTC. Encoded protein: CASSPELAGADEQYF.

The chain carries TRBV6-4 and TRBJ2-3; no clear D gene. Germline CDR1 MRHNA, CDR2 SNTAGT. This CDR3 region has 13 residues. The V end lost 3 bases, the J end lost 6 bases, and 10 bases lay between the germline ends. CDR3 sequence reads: CASSESEQDTQYF. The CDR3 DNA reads TGTGCCAGCAGTGAGTCGGAGCAGGATACGCAGTATTTT.

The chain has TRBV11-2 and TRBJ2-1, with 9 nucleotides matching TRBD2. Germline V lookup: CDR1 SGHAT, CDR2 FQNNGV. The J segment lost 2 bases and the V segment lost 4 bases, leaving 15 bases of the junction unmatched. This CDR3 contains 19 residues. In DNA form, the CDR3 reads TGTGCCAGCAGCTCCCCGGGGGGTAGCGGGAGTCCCCCCTACAATGAGCAGTTCTTC. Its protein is CASSSPGGSGSPPYNEQFF.

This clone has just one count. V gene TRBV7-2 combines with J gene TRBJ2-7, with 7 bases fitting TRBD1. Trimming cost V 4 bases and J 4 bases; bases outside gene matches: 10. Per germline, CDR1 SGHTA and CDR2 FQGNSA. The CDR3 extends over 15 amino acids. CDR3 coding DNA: TGTGCCAGCAGCTCGCGACAGGGAACTGGATACGAGCAGTACTTC. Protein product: CASSSRQGTGYEQYF.

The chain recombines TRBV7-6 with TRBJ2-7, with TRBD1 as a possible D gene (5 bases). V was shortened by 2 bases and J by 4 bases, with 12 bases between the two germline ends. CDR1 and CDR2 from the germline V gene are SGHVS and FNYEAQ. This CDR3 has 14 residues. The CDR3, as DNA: TGTGCCAGCAGCTTAAGGGGCGCTGCATACGAGCAGTACTTC. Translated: CASSLRGAAYEQYF.

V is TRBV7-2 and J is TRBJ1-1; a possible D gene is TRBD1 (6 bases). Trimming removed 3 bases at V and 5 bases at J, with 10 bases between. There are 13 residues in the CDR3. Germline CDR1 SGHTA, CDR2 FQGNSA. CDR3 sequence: CASSFTQGTEAFF. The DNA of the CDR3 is TGTGCCAGCAGCTTCACCCAGGGGACTGAAGCTTTCTTT.

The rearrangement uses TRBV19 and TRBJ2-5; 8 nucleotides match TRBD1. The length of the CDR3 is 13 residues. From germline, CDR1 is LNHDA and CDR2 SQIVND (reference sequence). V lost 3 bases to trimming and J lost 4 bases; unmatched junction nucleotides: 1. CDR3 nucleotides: TGTGCCAGTAGTATCCAGGGGGCAGAGACCCAGTACTTC. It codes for CASSIQGAETQYF.

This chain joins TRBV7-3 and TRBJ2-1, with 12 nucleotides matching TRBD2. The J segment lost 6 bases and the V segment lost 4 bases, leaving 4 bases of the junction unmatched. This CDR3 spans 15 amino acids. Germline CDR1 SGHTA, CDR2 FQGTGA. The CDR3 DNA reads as TGTGCCAGCAGCTCAGGACTAGCGGGGTCCAATGAGCAGTTCTTC. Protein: CASSSGLAGSNEQFF.

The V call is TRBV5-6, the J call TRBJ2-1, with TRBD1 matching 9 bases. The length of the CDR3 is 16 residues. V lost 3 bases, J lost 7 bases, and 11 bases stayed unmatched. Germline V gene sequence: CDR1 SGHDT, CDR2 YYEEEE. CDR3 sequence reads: CASSSVGTGFLNEQFF. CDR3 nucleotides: TGTGCCAGCAGCTCTGTCGGGACAGGGTTTTTAAATGAGCAGTTCTTC.

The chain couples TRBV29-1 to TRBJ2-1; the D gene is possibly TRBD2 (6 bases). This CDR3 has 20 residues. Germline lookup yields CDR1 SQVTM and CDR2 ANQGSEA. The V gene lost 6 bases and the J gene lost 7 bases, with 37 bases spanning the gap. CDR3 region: CSVHLSASIQPRRALNEQFF. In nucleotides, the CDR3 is TGCAGCGTCCATTTATCTGCGTCTATTCAACCTCGGAGGGCCCTTAATGAGCAGTTCTTC.

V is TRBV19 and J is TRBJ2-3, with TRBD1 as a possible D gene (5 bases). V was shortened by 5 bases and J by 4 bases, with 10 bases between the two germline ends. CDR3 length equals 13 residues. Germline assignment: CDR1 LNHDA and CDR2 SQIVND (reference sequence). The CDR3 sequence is CASSWGMADTQYF. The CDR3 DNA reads TGTGCCAGTAGTTGGGGCATGGCAGATACGCAGTATTTT.

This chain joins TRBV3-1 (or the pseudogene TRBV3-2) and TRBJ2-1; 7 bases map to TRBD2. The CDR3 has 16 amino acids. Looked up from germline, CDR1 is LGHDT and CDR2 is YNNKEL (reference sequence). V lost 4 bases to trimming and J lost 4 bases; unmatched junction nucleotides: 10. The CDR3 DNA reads TGTGCCAGCAGCCCGTGGGCGGGAGACCAGTACAATGAGCAGTTCTTC. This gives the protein CASSPWAGDQYNEQFF.

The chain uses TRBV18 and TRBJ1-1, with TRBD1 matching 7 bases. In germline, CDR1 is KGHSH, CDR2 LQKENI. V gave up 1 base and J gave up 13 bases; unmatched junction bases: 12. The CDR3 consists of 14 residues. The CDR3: CASSPRPLDRAVFF. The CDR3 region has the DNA TGTGCCAGCTCACCACGGCCCCTAGACAGGGCGGTTTTCTTT.

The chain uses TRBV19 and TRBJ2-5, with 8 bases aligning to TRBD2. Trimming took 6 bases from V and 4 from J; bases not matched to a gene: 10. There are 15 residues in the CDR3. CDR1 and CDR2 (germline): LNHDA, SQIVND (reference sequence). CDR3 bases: TGTGCCAGTAGAGGAACTAGCGGAGGCGGAGAGACCCAGTACTTC. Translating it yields CASRGTSGGGETQYF.

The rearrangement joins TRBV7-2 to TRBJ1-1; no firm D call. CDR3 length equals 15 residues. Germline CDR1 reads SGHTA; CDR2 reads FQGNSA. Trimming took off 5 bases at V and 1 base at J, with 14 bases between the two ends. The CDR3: CASSPGDLPNTEAFF. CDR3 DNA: TGTGCCAGCAGCCCCGGGGATTTGCCGAACACTGAAGCTTTCTTT.

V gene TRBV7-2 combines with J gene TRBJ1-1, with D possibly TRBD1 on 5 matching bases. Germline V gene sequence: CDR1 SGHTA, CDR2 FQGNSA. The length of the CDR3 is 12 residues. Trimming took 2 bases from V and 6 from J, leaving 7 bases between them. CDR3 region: CASSLRGAEAFF. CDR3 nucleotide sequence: TGTGCCAGCAGCTTAAGGGGCGCTGAAGCTTTCTTT.

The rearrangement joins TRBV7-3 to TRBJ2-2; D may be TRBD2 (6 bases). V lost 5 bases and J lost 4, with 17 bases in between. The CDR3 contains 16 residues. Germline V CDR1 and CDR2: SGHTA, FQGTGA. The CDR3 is CASSAVGGYTTGELFF. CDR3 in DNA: TGTGCCAGCAGCGCCGTCGGAGGGTACACCACCGGGGAGCTGTTTTTT.

CDR3 amino acids: CASSVDSVYTDTQYF. In DNA form, the CDR3 reads TGTGCCAGCAGCGTAGACTCCGTGTACACAGATACGCAGTATTTT. The rearrangement joins TRBV9 to TRBJ2-3, with D uncertain. The V gene lost 0 bases and the J gene lost 2 bases, with 10 bases spanning the gap. CDR1 and CDR2 (germline): SGDLS, YYNGEE. The CDR3 consists of 15 residues.

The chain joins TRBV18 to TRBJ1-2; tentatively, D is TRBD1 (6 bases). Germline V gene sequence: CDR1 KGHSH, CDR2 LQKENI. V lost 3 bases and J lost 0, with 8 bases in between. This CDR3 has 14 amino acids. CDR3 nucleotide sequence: TGTGCCAGCTCACCTTGGACAGCTAACTATGGCTACACCTTC. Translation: CASSPWTANYGYTF.

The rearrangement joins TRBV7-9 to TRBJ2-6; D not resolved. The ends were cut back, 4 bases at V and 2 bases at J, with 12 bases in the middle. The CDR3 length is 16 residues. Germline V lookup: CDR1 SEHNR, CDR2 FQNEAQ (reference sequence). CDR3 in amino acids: CASSSPRLPGANVLTF. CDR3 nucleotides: TGTGCCAGCAGCTCCCCTCGACTTCCTGGGGCCAACGTCCTGACTTTC.

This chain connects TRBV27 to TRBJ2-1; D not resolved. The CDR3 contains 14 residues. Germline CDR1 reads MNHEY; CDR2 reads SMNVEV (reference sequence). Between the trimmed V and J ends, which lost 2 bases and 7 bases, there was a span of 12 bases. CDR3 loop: CASSLRRLRNEQFF. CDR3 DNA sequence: TGTGCCAGCAGTTTAAGGAGACTGAGGAATGAGCAGTTCTTC.